Shown below are 15 T cell receptor beta chains from a single sample sequenced in a study of cytomegalovirus exposure and HLA in healthy donors. Researchers ran the PCR with 60 Vbeta and 13 Jbeta primers. Profiling relied on immunoSEQ multiplex PCR, and the TCRdb table lists in-frame clones only, not all of them. The sample lists 150,000 to 200,000 clones, around 73% occurring once. Input material: PBMCs. The receptors were gathered from a man aged 60 to 75 in good health and CMV-seronegative.

V and J are TRBV5-1 and TRBJ1-5, with unresolved D. V shed 0 bases and J shed 4 bases, with 5 bases lying between them. Germline CDR1 SGHRS, CDR2 YFSETQ. The length of the CDR3 is 13 residues. As DNA, the CDR3 is TGCGCCAGCAGCTTGGAGCCTAATCAGCCCCAGCATTTT. Translation: CASSLEPNQPQHF.

This clone was seen just once. An end of the junction does not agree with germline; a read error may underlie this. The genes are TRBV29-1 and TRBJ1-2; unclear D gene. The CDR3 totals 12 residues. The V gene's germline CDR1 is SQVTM and CDR2 ANQGSEA. DNA for the CDR3: TGCAGCGTTGGAGAGGAGAACTATGGCTACCCCTTC. This codes for CSVGEENYGYPF. The full variable domain, with the rest looked up from reference TRBV29-1 and TRBJ1-2, is SAVISQKPSRDICQRGTSLTIQCQVDSQVTMMFWYRQQPGQSLTLIATANQGSEATYESGFVIDKFPISRPNLTFSTLTVSNMSPEDSSIYLCSVGEENYGYPFGSGTRLTVV.

J is TRBJ2-1 and V is TRBV10-2, with 14 bases identical to TRBD2. The CDR3 runs 15 residues. CDR1 is WSHSY, CDR2 SAAADI, per germline. Trimming cost V 6 bases and J 9 bases; bases outside gene matches: 7. The CDR3 spells CASRGTSGSWVEQFF. CDR3 coding DNA: TGCGCCAGCAGAGGGACTAGCGGGAGTTGGGTTGAGCAGTTCTTC.

The chain has TRBV18 and TRBJ1-2; no firm D call. CDR1 is KGHSH, CDR2 LQKENI, per germline. V shed 2 bases and J shed 2 bases, with 6 bases lying between them. The CDR3 consists of 13 residues. The CDR3 protein is CASSPEENYGYTF. The CDR3 DNA is TGTGCCAGCTCACCAGAGGAAAACTATGGCTACACCTTC.

The chain couples TRBV9 to TRBJ2-7; possible D gene TRBD2, 6 bases. Trimming took off 0 bases at V and 6 bases at J, with 10 bases between the two ends. The CDR3 contains 13 residues. Germline-derived CDR1 and CDR2 are SGDLS and YYNGEE. The CDR3 DNA follows: TGTGCCAGCAGCGTAGAGGACTACTCCGAGCAGTACTTC. Amino acid sequence: CASSVEDYSEQYF.

The rearrangement joins TRBV9 to TRBJ2-6; D unresolved. Germline CDR1 reads SGDLS; CDR2 reads YYNGEE. The germline V and J ends were trimmed by 0 bases and 0 bases, with 4 bases remaining between them. The CDR3 is 15 residues long. The CDR3: CASSVDSSGANVLTF. The CDR3, as DNA: TGTGCCAGCAGCGTAGATAGCTCTGGGGCCAACGTCCTGACTTTC.

The V call is TRBV7-2, the J call TRBJ2-3; a weak D match, TRBD2 (6 bases). The CDR3 runs 15 residues. V was pared by 7 bases and J by 8 bases, with 22 bases between. Germline values: CDR1 SGHTA, CDR2 FQGNSA. The CDR3 DNA reads as TGTGCCAGCACCACTCGGAGGGACCCCGACCCTACGCAGTATTTT. This gives the protein CASTTRRDPDPTQYF.

The rearrangement joins TRBV4-1 to TRBJ2-1; the D gene is possibly TRBD2 (6 bases). Trimming cost V 4 bases and J 2 bases, with 15 bases left between them. The germline gives CDR1 MGHRA, CDR2 YSYEKL. This CDR3 is built from 16 residues. In DNA form, the CDR3 reads TGCGCCAGCAGCCCCAACCGGGACTCGCCCTACAATGAGCAGTTCTTC. It encodes CASSPNRDSPYNEQFF.

This clone was counted a few times. Relative to the germline gene, one junction end is altered; a read error may explain this. This chain joins TRBV19 and TRBJ1-5; the match to TRBD1 covers 12 bases. This CDR3 contains 14 residues. From germline, CDR1 is LNHDA and CDR2 SQIVND (reference sequence). The CDR3 is CASKGQGANQPQNF. CDR3 bases: TGTGCCAGTAAGGGACAGGGGGCGAATCAGCCCCAGAATTTT.

The CDR3: CASSFSQGITDTQYF. The CDR3, as DNA: TGTGCCAGCAGCTTCAGCCAGGGGATAACAGATACGCAGTATTTT. The chain has TRBV7-9 and TRBJ2-3; D perhaps matches TRBD1 (6 bases). The CDR3 runs to 15 residues. Germline-derived CDR1 and CDR2 are SEHNR and FQNEAQ (reference sequence). V gave up 3 bases and J gave up 3 bases, with 13 bases separating them.

The chain has TRBV5-1 and TRBJ2-2; 7 nucleotides align to TRBD1. The CDR3 consists of 16 residues. Looked up from germline, CDR1 is SGHRS and CDR2 is YFSETQ. The ends lost 0 bases at V and 4 bases at J; junction bases unmatched: 6. The CDR3 sequence: CASSLEGGVSTGELFF. The CDR3 nucleotides are TGCGCCAGCAGCTTGGAAGGGGGCGTCAGCACCGGGGAGCTGTTTTTT.

This clone has only one observation. The chain uses TRBV19 and TRBJ2-3; the match to TRBD2 covers 8 bases. V was clipped by 5 bases and J by 6 bases; unmatched bases: 13. The CDR3 has 16 amino acids. Germline V lookup: CDR1 LNHDA, CDR2 SQIVND (reference sequence). CDR3 protein: CASSLIQGSGGDTQYF. The DNA for the CDR3 is TGTGCCAGTAGTTTAATTCAGGGCTCGGGGGGGGATACGCAGTATTTT. Full variable domain (rest looked up from reference TRBV19 and TRBJ2-3): DGGITQSPKYLFRKEGQNVTLSCEQNLNHDAMYWYRQDPGQGLRLIYYSQIVNDFQKGDIAEGYSVSREKKESFPLTVTSAQKNPTAFYLCASSLIQGSGGDTQYFGPGTRLTVL.

The chain combines TRBV27 with TRBJ1-4; D unclear. Germline-derived CDR1 and CDR2 are MNHEY and SMNVEV (reference sequence). The CDR3 is 13 amino acids. V lost 3 bases to trimming and J lost 5 bases, with 7 bases between them. The CDR3: CASSFEWNEKLFF. For the CDR3, the DNA is TGTGCCAGCAGTTTCGAGTGGAATGAAAAACTGTTTTTT.

This clone was recorded a few times. The rearrangement links TRBV6-1 to TRBJ2-5, with a possible D match to TRBD1 (6 bases). The germline V gene has CDR1 MNHNS and CDR2 SASEGT. The CDR3 runs to 13 residues. Trimming removed 6 bases at V and 0 bases at J, with 8 bases between. CDR3 coding DNA: TGTGCCAGCAGGCAGGGGTACCAAGAGACCCAGTACTTC. Its translation: CASRQGYQETQYF.

The chain is built from TRBV7-6 and TRBJ2-5; 9 nucleotides match TRBD1. Germline CDR1 is SGHVS and CDR2 is FNYEAQ. The junction had 5 bases not matched to a gene; V was cut back by 5 bases and J by 1 base. The CDR3 runs 15 residues. In DNA, the CDR3 is TGTGCCAGCAGCATCTTACAGGGGGCCCAAGAGACCCAGTACTTC. Amino acid sequence: CASSILQGAQETQYF.